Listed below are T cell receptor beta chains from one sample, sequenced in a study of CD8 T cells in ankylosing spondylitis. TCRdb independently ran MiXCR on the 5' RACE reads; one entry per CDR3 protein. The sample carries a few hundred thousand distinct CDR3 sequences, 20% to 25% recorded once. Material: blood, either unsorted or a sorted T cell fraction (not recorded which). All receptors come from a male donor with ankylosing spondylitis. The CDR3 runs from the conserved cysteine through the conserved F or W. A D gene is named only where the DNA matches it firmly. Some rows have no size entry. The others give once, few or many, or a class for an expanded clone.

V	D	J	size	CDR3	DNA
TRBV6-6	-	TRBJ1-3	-	CASTQMLGNTIYF	TGTGCCAGCACTCAAATGCTTGGAAACACCATATATTTT
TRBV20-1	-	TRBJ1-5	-	CSARPAFGAGNQPQHF	TGCAGTGCTAGACCCGCCTTCGGGGCTGGCAATCAGCCCCAGCATTTT
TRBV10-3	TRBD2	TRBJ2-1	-	CATLTSGSSYNEQFF	TGTGCCACCCTTACGAGCGGGAGCTCCTACAATGAGCAGTTCTTC
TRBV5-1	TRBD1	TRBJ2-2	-	CASNDRVDTGELFF	TGCGCCAGCAACGACAGGGTGGACACCGGGGAGCTGTTTTTT
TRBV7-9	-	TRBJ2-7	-	CASSFPASYEQYF	TGTGCCAGCAGCTTCCCAGCTTCCTACGAGCAGTACTTC
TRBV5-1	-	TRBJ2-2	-	CASSLDLTSDITGELFF	TGCGCCAGCAGCTTGGATTTGACTAGTGATATCACCGGGGAGCTGTTTTTT
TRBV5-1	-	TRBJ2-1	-	CASSYRRLELGFF	TGCGCCAGCAGCTACCGTCGACTAGAACTAGGATTCTTC
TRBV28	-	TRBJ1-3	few	CASRYPGVSGNTIYF	TGTGCCAGCAGATATCCGGGGGTCTCTGGAAACACCATATATTTT
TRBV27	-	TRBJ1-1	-	CASSLISQGNTEAFF	TGTGCCAGCAGTTTAATTTCACAGGGTAACACTGAAGCTTTCTTT
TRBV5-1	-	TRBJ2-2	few	CASSLEYHTGELFF	TGCGCCAGCAGCTTAGAGTACCACACCGGGGAGCTGTTTTTT
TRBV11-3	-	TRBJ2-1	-	CASSSPRSAASSYNEQFF	TGTGCCAGCAGCTCTCCCCGGTCGGCGGCCAGCTCCTACAATGAGCAGTTCTTC
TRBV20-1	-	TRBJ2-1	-	CSAPGQTNEQFF	TGCAGTGCCCCGGGGCAAACCAATGAGCAGTTCTTC
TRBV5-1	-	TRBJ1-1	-	CASSGGDGSGSEAFF	TGCGCCAGCAGCGGGGGGGACGGATCCGGCTCTGAAGCTTTCTTT
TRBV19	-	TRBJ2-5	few	CASSTQAGNQETQYF	TGTGCCAGTAGTACACAGGCGGGAAACCAAGAGACCCAGTACTTC
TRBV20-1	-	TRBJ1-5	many	CSASLRDSQPQHF	TGCAGTGCTAGTCTCAGGGATAGTCAGCCCCAGCATTTT
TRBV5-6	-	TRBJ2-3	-	CASSRDRGDTQYF	TGTGCCAGCAGCCGCGATAGGGGGGATACGCAGTATTTT
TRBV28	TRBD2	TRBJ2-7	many	CASRSSGSYEQYF	TGTGCCAGCAGGAGCAGCGGGAGTTACGAGCAGTACTTC
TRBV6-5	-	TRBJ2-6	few	CASSYSTPDSGANVLTF	TGTGCCAGCAGTTACTCGACTCCGGACTCTGGGGCCAACGTCCTGACTTTC
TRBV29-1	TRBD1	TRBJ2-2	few	CSGGRGPGTGELFF	TGCAGCGGGGGCAGGGGGCCTGGCACCGGGGAGCTGTTTTTT
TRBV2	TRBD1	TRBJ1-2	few	CASSHPGQGYTF	TGTGCCAGCAGCCACCCGGGACAGGGCTACACCTTC
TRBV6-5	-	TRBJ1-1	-	CASSYSRFADAEALF	TGTGCCAGCAGTTACTCGAGATTCGCCGACGCTGAAGCTTTGTTT
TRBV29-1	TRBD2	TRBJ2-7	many	CSVETSGTREQYF	TGCAGCGTTGAAACTAGCGGGACCAGGGAGCAGTACTTC
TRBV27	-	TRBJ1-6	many	CASSSRGSYNSPLHF	TGTGCCAGCAGTTCCCGGGGATCTTATAATTCACCCCTCCACTTT
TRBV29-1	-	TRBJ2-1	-	CSVSPYRDNPYNEQFF	TGCAGCGTTTCCCCATACCGGGACAATCCCTACAATGAGCAGTTCTTC
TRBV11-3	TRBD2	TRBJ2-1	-	CASSLFSGRAGEQFF	TGTGCCAGCAGCTTATTTAGCGGGAGGGCTGGTGAGCAGTTCTTC
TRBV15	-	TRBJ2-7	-	CATSLPGLSYEQYF	TGTGCCACCAGCCTACCGGGACTCTCCTACGAGCAGTACTTC
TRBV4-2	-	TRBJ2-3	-	CASSQDKGLSSTDTQYF	TGTGCCAGCAGCCAAGACAAGGGACTTTCTAGCACAGATACGCAGTATTTT
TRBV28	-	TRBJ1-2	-	CASTSNYGYTF	TGTGCCAGCACTTCCAACTATGGCTACACCTTC
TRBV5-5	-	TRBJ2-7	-	CASSVYRAYSEQYF	TGTGCCAGCAGCGTCTACAGGGCTTATAGTGAGCAGTACTTC
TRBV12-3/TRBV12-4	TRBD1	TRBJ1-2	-	CASSLAGTGHHGYTF	TGTGCCAGCAGTTTAGCGGGGACAGGGCACCACGGCTACACCTTC
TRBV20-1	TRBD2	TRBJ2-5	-	CSPGGPSGRSETQYF	TGCAGCCCGGGGGGCCCTAGCGGGAGGTCAGAGACCCAGTACTTC
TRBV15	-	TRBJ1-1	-	CATSRTGSGAFF	TGTGCCACCAGCAGAACAGGGTCGGGGGCTTTCTTT
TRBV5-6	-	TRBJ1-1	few	CASSFGIRPRWVAEAFF	TGTGCCAGCAGCTTTGGGATAAGGCCCAGGTGGGTGGCTGAAGCTTTCTTT
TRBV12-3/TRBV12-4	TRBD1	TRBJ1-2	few	CASSSPGTGGGYTF	TGTGCCAGCAGCTCACCCGGGACAGGGGGTGGCTACACCTTC
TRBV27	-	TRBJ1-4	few	CASSPDGATNEKLFF	TGTGCCAGCAGCCCGGACGGTGCAACTAATGAAAAACTGTTTTTT
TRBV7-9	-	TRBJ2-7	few	CASSLAGSPEQYF	TGTGCCAGCAGCTTAGCTGGAAGTCCCGAGCAGTACTTC
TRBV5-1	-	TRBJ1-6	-	CASSWRGVSPLHF	TGCGCCAGCAGCTGGCGAGGGGTTTCACCCCTCCACTTT
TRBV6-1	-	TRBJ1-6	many	CASSDPTWQGPGGANSPLHF	TGTGCCAGCAGTGATCCCACGTGGCAGGGGCCTGGTGGTGCTAATTCACCCCTCCACTTT
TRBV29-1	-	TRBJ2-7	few	CSVEFFAGEQYF	TGCAGCGTTGAATTTTTTGCGGGCGAGCAGTACTTC
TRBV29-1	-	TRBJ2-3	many	CSASRGGSTDTQYF	TGCAGCGCCAGTCGGGGCGGGAGCACAGATACGCAGTATTTT
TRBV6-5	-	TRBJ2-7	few	CASSYRAEFYEQYF	TGTGCCAGCAGTTACCGGGCTGAATTTTACGAGCAGTACTTC
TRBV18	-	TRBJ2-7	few	CASSQGGGQIVYEQYF	TGTGCCAGCTCACAGGGGGGAGGACAGATTGTCTACGAGCAGTACTTC
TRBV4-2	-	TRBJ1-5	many	CASSQDAGLGNQPQHF	TGTGCCAGCAGCCAAGATGCAGGCCTAGGCAATCAGCCCCAGCATTTT